The clone carrying this T cell receptor (beta chain) was counted between two and nine times. Its target is unknown. The CDR3 loop spans 15 amino acids. V lost 4 bases to trimming and J lost 1 base; unmatched junction nucleotides: 7. From germline, CDR1 is MGHRA and CDR2 YSYEKL. The sample belongs to a study of somatic mutations in cytotoxic T cells in rheumatoid arthritis. Study as a whole: A subset of V beta antibody-stained T-cell populations was isolated by flow sorting, reaching nearly 100% purity, and this subset included V beta1+ cells that went on to TCRB sequencing.

General study results and limits: Age-dependent increases in CD8+ clonality occurred in rheumatoid arthritis patients but not in healthy controls. Significant differences in CD8+ T-cell clonality were not found between rheumatoid arthritis patients and healthy controls (age-matched).

Source study methods: The authors rarely found patient CD8+ clones larger than 1% matching published virus-specific TCRB sequences. Some clones are missing from TCRdb's copy, which holds only in-frame ones; the method was immunoSEQ multiplex PCR. V, J and clone size derive from that table, while D and trimming were established from the DNA sequence. The table includes roughly 16,000 clones, 60% to 85% detected once. Sequencing input: CD8+ T cells sorted from blood. The sequence came from an adult with rheumatoid arthritis. The chain links TRBV4-1 to TRBJ2-7; 7 nucleotides match TRBD1. The CDR3 protein is CASSLAGTASYEQYF. The CDR3 coding sequence is TGCGCCAGCAGCCTCGCCGGGACAGCGTCCTACGAGCAGTACTTC.